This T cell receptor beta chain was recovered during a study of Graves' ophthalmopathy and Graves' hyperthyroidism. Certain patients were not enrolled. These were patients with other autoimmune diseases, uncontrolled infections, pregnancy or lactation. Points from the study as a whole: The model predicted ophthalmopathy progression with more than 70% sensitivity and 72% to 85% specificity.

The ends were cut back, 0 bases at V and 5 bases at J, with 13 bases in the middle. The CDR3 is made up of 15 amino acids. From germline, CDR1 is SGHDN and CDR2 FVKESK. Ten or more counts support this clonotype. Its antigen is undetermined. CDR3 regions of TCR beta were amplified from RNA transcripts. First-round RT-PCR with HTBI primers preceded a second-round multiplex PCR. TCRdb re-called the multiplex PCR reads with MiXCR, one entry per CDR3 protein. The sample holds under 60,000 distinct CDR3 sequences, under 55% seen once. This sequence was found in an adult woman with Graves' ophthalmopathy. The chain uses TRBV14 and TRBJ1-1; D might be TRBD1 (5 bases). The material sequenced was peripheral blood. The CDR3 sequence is CASSQDRGRRTEAFF. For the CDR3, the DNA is TGTGCCAGCAGCCAAGATCGGGGGAGGCGGACTGAAGCTTTCTTT.